The 6 T cell receptor beta chains in this list originate from one sample, sequenced in a study of spatial heterogeneity in lung cancer (dated by TCRdb to between 2018 and 2021). What this sample's time point label stands for: sample taken at primary tumor resection. The library was built by means of 5' RACE. TCRdb names NextSeq 500 as the instrument used. Using fastp at Q25 and MiXCR, TCRdb reprocessed the public reads and kept productive beta chains. Duplicate CDR3 protein sequences are folded into a single record with the most common DNA and genes. For this sample there are tens of thousands of distinct CDR3 sequences; roughly 6.4% appear just once. The top ten clones comprise about 15% of the sample. Here the sequenced sample was PBMCs, taken at surgery. These receptor sequences come from a female donor with early-stage non-small cell lung cancer.

The sample holds many counts of this clonotype. The gene calls are TRBV19 and TRBJ1-5; 9 nucleotides align to TRBD1. V was pared by 4 bases and J by 5 bases, with 6 bases of the junction left unmatched. The CDR3 spans 15 residues. The germline V gene encodes CDR1 LNHDA and CDR2 SQIVND (reference sequence). CDR3 residues: CASSRTGDRYQPQHF. CDR3 DNA sequence: TGTGCCAGTAGTAGGACAGGGGACAGATATCAGCCCCAGCATTTT.

This clonotype was recorded at least ten times. V is TRBV3-1 and J is TRBJ2-3; 10 bases match TRBD2. The CDR3 is 16 amino acids. CDR1 and CDR2 from the germline V gene are LGHDT and YNNKEL (reference sequence). The V and J ends lost 6 bases and 0 bases, in that order; junction bases with no gene match: 6. The CDR3 loop is CASRPSGGASTDTQYF. CDR3 DNA: TGTGCCAGCAGGCCCAGCGGGGGGGCTAGCACAGATACGCAGTATTTT.

The sample holds many counts of this clonotype. J is TRBJ2-1 and V is TRBV7-3; 9 bases map to TRBD2. V was pared by 4 bases and J by 9 bases, with 10 bases of the junction left unmatched. This CDR3 contains 15 residues. Germline V gives CDR1 SGHTA, CDR2 FQGTGA. The CDR3 DNA follows: TGTGCCAGCAGCTCTGTAGCGGGAGTAGGGAGTGAGCAGTTCTTC. As protein: CASSSVAGVGSEQFF.

This clonotype was observed a handful of times. This CDR3 reads CSASRRQGVYNEQFF. CDR3 sequence (DNA): TGCAGTGCTAGTAGACGGCAGGGGGTTTACAATGAGCAGTTCTTC. The chain combines TRBV20-1 with TRBJ2-1; 7 bases line up with TRBD1. The CDR3 extends over 15 amino acids. Per germline, CDR1 DFQATT and CDR2 SNEGSKA (reference sequence). V dropped 3 bases and J dropped 4; count of bases not matched to a gene: 9.

This clonotype occurred many times. The chain's CDR3 is CASRGRQHQPQHF. CDR3 bases: TGTGCCAGCAGGGGACGGCAACATCAGCCCCAGCATTTT. V is TRBV12-3 or TRBV12-4 and J is TRBJ1-5, with D possibly matching TRBD1 (5 bases). The CDR3 length is 13 residues. The ends were cut back, 6 bases at V and 5 bases at J, with 11 bases in the middle.

The table lists this clonotype with a count of one. This may stem from a read error, because a much larger clone lies one nucleotide away. The rearrangement links TRBV4-1 to TRBJ2-2; D may be TRBD2 (5 bases). Germline CDR1 reads MGHRA; CDR2 reads YSYEKL. The V and J ends lost 8 bases and 3 bases respectively, with 13 bases between them. The length of the CDR3 is 14 residues. The CDR3 is CASLELVDTGELFF. CDR3 nucleotides: TGCGCCAGCCTCGAACTAGTCGACACCGGGGAGCTGTTTTTT.